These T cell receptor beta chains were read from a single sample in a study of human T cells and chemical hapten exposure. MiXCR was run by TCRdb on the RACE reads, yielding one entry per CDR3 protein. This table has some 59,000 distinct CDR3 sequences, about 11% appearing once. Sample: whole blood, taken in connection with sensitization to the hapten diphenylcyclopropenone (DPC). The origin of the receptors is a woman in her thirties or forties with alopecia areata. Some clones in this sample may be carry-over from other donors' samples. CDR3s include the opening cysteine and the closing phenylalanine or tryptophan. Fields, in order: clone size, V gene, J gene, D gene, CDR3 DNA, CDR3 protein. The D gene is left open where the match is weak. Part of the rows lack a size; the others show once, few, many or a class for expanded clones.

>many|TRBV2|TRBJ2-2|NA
TGTGCCAGCAGTGCCAAGCGGGTGCGCGGTGGGGAGCTGTTTTTT
CASSAKRVRGGELFF
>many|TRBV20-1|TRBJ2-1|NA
TGCAGTGAGAGAACCTACAATGAGCAGTTCTTC
CSERTYNEQFF
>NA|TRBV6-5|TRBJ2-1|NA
TGTGCCAGCAGTTACTCCGGGGACAAGTCCAATGAGCAGTTCTTC
CASSYSGDKSNEQFF
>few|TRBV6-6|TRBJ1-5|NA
TGTGCCAGCAGACCCGGTGGGAGAGGCAATCAGCCCCAGCATTTT
CASRPGGRGNQPQHF
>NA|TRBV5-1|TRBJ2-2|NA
TGCGCCAGCAGCTTTAACAGACTCGGGGAGCTGTTTTTT
CASSFNRLGELFF
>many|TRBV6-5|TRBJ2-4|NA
TGTGCCAGCAGTTACGGGCAGGCCCCCGTAGACATTCAGTACTTC
CASSYGQAPVDIQYF
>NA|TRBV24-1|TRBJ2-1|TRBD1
TGTGCCACCACCCGAACAGGGGAAGGCGAGCAGTTCTTC
CATTRTGEGEQFF
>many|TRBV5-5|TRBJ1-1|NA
TGTGCCAGCAGCTTGGCCTGGAGATACCAAGCTTTCTTT
CASSLAWRYQAFF
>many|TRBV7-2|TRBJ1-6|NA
TGTGCCAGCAGCTTCCGTCGGGATAATTCACCCCTCCACTTT
CASSFRRDNSPLHF
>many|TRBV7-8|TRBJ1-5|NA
TGTGCCAGCAGCTTTTTTACAGACAGCAATCAGCCCCAGCATTTT
CASSFFTDSNQPQHF
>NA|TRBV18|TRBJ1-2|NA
TGTACCAGCTCACCCAGGGGCCAGGCTAACTATGGCTACACCTTC
CTSSPRGQANYGYTF
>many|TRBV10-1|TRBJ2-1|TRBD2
TGCGCCAGCAGTGAGAAGGGTAGCGGGCCCTACAATGAGCAGTTCTTC
CASSEKGSGPYNEQFF
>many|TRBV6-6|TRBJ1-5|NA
TGTGCCAGCAAAACCTATGAGGTTAGCAATCAGCCCCAGCATTTT
CASKTYEVSNQPQHF
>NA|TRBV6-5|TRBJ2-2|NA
TGTGCCAGCAGTTACTCGGGCCATATCGAGACCCTGTTTTTT
CASSYSGHIETLFF
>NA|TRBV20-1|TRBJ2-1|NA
TGCAGTGCTAGAGAGGTTGCGGGTGGGTACAATGAGCAGTTCTTC
CSAREVAGGYNEQFF
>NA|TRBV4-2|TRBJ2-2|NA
TGTGCCAGCAGCCCCAATCCGGGGAACACCGGGGAGCTGTTTTTT
CASSPNPGNTGELFF
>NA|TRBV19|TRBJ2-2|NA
TGTGCCAGTAGCACGGACACGAACACCGGGGAGCTGTTTTTT
CASSTDTNTGELFF
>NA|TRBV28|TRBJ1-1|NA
TGTGCCAGCAGTTTGGGCGGAGTGTCCACTGAAGCTTTCTTT
CASSLGGVSTEAFF
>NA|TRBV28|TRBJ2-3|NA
TGTGCCAGCAGTTCCCCCACAAGAAGAACAGATACGCAGTATTTT
CASSSPTRRTDTQYF
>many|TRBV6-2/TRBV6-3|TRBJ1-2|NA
TGTGCCAGCAGTGACCCGGACAGCTTCGTCTATGGCTACACCTTC
CASSDPDSFVYGYTF
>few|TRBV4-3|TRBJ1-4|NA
TGCGCCAGCAGCCAAGAAGGGGCAGGGAAGGGAACTAATGAAAAACTGTTTTTT
CASSQEGAGKGTNEKLFF
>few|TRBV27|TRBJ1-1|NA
TGTGCCAGCAGTTTAAAGTTTCGGAGTACATGGACGGATTTGAACACTGAAGCTTTCTTT
CASSLKFRSTWTDLNTEAFF
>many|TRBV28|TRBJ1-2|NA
TGTGCCAGCAGTGCCGGACGGCTCTATGGCTACACCTTC
CASSAGRLYGYTF
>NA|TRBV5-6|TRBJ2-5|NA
TGTGCCAGCACTTCATCGGGGATTCAAGAGACCCAGTACTTC
CASTSSGIQETQYF
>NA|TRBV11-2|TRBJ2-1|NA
TGTGCCAGCAGCTCCAGGGAGTTAGGCAATGAGCAGTTCTTC
CASSSRELGNEQFF
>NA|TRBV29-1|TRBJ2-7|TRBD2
TGCAGCGTTCGACTAGCGCAGGAGCAGTACTTC
CSVRLAQEQYF
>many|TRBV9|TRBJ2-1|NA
TGTGCCAGCAGCGCCCCCCGGGAGAATGAGCAGTTCTTC
CASSAPRENEQFF
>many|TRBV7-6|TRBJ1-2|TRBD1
TGTGCCAGCAGCTTAGGGGTCGTGCAGGGGGCGCCCGGGGCAACGGCGGGCGGCTACACCTTC
CASSLGVVQGAPGATAGGYTF
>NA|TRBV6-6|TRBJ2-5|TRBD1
TGTGCCAGCAGTTACGACGACAGGGGAGCCCAGTACTTC
CASSYDDRGAQYF
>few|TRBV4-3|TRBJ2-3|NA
TGCGCCAGCAGCCAAGGGGGGATAGGCGATACGCAGTATTTT
CASSQGGIGDTQYF
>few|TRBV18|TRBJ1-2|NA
TGTGCCAGCTCACCGTCTCCAGGGGATGGCTACACCTTC
CASSPSPGDGYTF
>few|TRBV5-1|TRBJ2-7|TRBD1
TGCGCCAGCAGCACGGGACAGGGAATTGAGCAGTACTTC
CASSTGQGIEQYF
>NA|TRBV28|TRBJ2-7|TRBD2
TGTGCCAGCAGTTTCCAGACTAGCGGGAGTTACGAGCAGTACTTC
CASSFQTSGSYEQYF
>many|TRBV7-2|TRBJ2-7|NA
TGTGCCAGCAGCCTAGACACCGGGACTCTAAGCAGGGGCGAGCAGTACTTC
CASSLDTGTLSRGEQYF
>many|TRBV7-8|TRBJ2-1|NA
TGTGCCAGCACACCCCGTGACGGTCACAATGAGCAGTTCTTC
CASTPRDGHNEQFF
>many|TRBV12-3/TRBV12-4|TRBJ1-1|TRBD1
TGTGCCAGCAGTTATTGGACAGGGGGGAACACTGAAGCTTTCTTT
CASSYWTGGNTEAFF
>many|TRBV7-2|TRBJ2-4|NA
TGTGCCAGCAGCTTGGCGATAGCCAAAAACATTCAGTACTTC
CASSLAIAKNIQYF
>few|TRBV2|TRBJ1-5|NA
TGTGCCAGCAGCGGGTCCCCGCCAGGGAGTATTTTTGATAGCAATCAGCCCCAGCATTTT
CASSGSPPGSIFDSNQPQHF
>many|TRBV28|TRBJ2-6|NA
TGTGCCAGCAGCCGGATAACTCGCTCTGGGGCCAACGTCCTGACTTTC
CASSRITRSGANVLTF
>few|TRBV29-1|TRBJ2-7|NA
TGCAGCGTTTATTTGGCGAGAGGCGGGCAGTACTTC
CSVYLARGGQYF
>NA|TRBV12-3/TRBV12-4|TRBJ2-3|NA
TGTGCCAGCAGTGGAGAGCGGGGCACAGATACGCAGTATTTT
CASSGERGTDTQYF
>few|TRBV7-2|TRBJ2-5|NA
TGTGCCAGCAGCTTCTCCTCCTTTCTCACTACTTTAGAGACCCAGTACTTC
CASSFSSFLTTLETQYF
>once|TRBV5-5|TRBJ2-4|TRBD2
TGTGCCAGCAGCTTGGGTTTGTCTAGCGGGTGGGGAAACATTCAGTACTTC
CASSLGLSSGWGNIQYF
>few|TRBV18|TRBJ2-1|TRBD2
TGTGCCAGCTCACCGCGAGCGGGACTCTCCTACAATGAGCAGTTCTTC
CASSPRAGLSYNEQFF
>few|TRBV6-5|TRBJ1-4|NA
TGTGCCAGCAGTTACAAACAGAGGGGAAATGAAAAACTGTTTTTT
CASSYKQRGNEKLFF
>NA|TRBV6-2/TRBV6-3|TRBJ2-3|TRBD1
TGTGCCAGCAGCTCGGGACAGGACTCCACAGATACGCAGTATTTT
CASSSGQDSTDTQYF
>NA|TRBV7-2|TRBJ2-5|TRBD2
TGTGCCAGCAGCTTAGCGGGACTAGCGGGGGGTCAAGAGACCCAGTACTTC
CASSLAGLAGGQETQYF
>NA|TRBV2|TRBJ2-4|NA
TGTGCCAGCAGAGGGGGACCAGCAAACATTCAGTACTTC
CASRGGPANIQYF
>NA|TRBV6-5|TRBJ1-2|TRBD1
TGTGCCAGCAGTCAGACAGGGGATTATGGCTACACCTTC
CASSQTGDYGYTF
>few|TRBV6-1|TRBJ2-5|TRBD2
TGTGCCAGCAACCTGATGACTCTAGCGGGCACCCCAGAGACCCAGTACTTC
CASNLMTLAGTPETQYF
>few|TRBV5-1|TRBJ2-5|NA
TGCGCCAGCAGCAGGGAGCAAGAGACCCAGTACTTC
CASSREQETQYF
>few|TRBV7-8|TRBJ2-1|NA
TGTGCCAGCAGCTTAGAGCTAGCGCAAAGCTCCTACAATGAGCAGTTCTTC
CASSLELAQSSYNEQFF
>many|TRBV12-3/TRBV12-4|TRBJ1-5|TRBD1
TGTGCCAGCAGTTTAGGGGGACAGGGGCAGAATAGCAATCAGCCCCAGCATTTT
CASSLGGQGQNSNQPQHF